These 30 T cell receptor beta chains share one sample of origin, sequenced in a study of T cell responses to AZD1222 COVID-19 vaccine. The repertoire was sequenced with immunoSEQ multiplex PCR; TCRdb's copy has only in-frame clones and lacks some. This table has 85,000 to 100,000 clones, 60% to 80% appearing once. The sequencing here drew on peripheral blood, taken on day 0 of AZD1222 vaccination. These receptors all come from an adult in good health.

In DNA form, the CDR3 reads TGTGCCAGCAGCCTCGGGACAGGGGGCTCCTACGAGCAGTACTTC. It codes for CASSLGTGGSYEQYF. This chain joins TRBV3-1 (or the pseudogene TRBV3-2) and TRBJ2-7; 11 positions agree with TRBD1. V gave up 4 bases and J gave up 0 bases; unmatched junction bases: 2. This CDR3 spans 15 amino acids. Germline assignment: CDR1 LGHDT and CDR2 YNNKEL (reference sequence).

CDR3 sequence (DNA): TGTGCCAGCAGTGGACAGGGAAGGGTTAATGAAAAACTGTTTTTT. Protein product: CASSGQGRVNEKLFF. V is TRBV6-1 and J is TRBJ1-4; 7 bases are a match to TRBD1. With V trimmed by 4 bases and J by 4 bases, 6 bases remained unmatched. The CDR3 totals 15 residues. Germline-derived CDR1 and CDR2 are MNHNS and SASEGT.

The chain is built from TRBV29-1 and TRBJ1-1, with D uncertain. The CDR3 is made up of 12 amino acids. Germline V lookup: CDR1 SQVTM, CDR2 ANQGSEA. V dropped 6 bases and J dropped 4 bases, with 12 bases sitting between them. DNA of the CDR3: TGCAGCGTGATACAACAGAGCACTGAAGCTTTCTTT. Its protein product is CSVIQQSTEAFF.

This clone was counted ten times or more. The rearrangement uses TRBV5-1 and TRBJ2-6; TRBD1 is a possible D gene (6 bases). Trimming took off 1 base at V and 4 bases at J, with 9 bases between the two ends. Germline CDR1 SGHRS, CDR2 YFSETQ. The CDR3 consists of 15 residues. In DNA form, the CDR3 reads TGCGCCAGCAGCTTGACAGGGCCCGGGGCCAACGTCCTGACTTTC. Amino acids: CASSLTGPGANVLTF.

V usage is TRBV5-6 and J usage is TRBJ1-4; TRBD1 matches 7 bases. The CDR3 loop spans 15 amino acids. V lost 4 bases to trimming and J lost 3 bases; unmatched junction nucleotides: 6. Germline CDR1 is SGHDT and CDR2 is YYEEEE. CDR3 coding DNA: TGTGCCAGCAGCGCCTCTGGGACAGCTAATGAAAAACTGTTTTTT. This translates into CASSASGTANEKLFF.

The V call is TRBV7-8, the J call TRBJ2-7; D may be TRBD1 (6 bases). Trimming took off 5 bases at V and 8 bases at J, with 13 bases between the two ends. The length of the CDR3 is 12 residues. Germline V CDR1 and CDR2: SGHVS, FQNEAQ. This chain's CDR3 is CASSPTGNQQYF. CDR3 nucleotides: TGTGCCAGCAGCCCTACAGGGAATCAGCAGTACTTC.

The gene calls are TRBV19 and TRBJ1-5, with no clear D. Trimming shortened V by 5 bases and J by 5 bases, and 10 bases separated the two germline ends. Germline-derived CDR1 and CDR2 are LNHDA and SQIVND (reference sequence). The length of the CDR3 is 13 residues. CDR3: CASSGTRYQPQHF. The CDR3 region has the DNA TGTGCCAGTAGTGGAACACGATATCAGCCCCAGCATTTT. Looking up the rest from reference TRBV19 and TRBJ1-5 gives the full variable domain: DGGITQSPKYLFRKEGQNVTLSCEQNLNHDAMYWYRQDPGQGLRLIYYSQIVNDFQKGDIAEGYSVSREKKESFPLTVTSAQKNPTAFYLCASSGTRYQPQHFGDGTRLSIL.

The CDR3 coding sequence is TGTGCCAGCAGCTTATCGATAATCCAAGAGACCCAGTACTTC. The encoded protein is CASSLSIIQETQYF. The chain employs TRBV7-6 and TRBJ2-5; D is unresolved. V gave up 2 bases and J gave up 1 base, with 8 bases separating them. The CDR3 runs 14 residues. Germline V lookup: CDR1 SGHVS, CDR2 FNYEAQ.

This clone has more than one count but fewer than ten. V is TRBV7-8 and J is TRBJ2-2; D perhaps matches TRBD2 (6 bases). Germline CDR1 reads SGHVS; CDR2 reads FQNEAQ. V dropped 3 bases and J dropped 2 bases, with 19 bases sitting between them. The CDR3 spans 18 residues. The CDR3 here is CASSFAPGRLTNTGELFF. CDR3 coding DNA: TGTGCCAGCAGCTTTGCCCCGGGGAGGCTAACCAACACCGGGGAGCTGTTTTTT. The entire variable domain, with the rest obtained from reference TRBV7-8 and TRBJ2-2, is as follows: GAGVSQSPRYKVAKRGQDVALRCDPISGHVSLFWYQQALGQGPEFLTYFQNEAQLDKSGLPSDRFFAERPEGSVSTLKIQRTQQEDSAVYLCASSFAPGRLTNTGELFFGEGSRLTVL.

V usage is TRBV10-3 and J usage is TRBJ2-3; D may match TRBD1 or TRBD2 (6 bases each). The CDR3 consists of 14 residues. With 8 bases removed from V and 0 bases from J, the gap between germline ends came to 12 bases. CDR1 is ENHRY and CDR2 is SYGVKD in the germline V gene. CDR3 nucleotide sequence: TGTGCCATCGCCCTAGGGGGGAGCACAGATACGCAGTATTTT. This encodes CAIALGGSTDTQYF.

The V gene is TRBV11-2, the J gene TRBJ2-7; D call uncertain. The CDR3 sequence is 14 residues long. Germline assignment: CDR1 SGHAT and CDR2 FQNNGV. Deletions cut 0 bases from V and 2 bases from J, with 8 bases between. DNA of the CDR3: TGTGCCAGCAGCTTAGATTCCTCACCCTACGAGCAGTACTTC. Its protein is CASSLDSSPYEQYF.

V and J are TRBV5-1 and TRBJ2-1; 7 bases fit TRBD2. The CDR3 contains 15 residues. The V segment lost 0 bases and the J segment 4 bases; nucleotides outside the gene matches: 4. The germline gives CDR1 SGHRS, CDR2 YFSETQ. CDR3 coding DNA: TGCGCCAGCAGCTTGGGATCTAGCGGTTACAATGAGCAGTTCTTC. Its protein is CASSLGSSGYNEQFF.

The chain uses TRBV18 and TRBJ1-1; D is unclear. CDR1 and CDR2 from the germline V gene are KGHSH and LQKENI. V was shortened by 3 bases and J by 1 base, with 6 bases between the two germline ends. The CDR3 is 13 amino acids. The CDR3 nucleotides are TGTGCCAGCTCACCGCAGGAGAACACTGAAGCTTTCTTT. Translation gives CASSPQENTEAFF.

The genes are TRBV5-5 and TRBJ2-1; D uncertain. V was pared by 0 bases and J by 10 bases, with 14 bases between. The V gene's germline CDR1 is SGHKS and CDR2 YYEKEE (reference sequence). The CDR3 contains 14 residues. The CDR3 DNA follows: TGTGCCAGCAGCTTGGAAGGGCCCGGGCGGGAGCAGTTCTTC. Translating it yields CASSLEGPGREQFF.

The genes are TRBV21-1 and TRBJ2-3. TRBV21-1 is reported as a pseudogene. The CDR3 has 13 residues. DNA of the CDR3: TGTGCCAGCGGCCTCTGGGGAACAGATACGCAGTATTTT. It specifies CASGLWGTDTQYF.

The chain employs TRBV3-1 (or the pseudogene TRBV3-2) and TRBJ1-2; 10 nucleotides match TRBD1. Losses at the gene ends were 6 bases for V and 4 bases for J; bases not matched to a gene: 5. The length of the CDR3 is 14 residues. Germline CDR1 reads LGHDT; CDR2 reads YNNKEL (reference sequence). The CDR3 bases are TGTGCCAGCAGGGGACAGGGGTGGAGCTATGGCTACACCTTC. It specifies CASRGQGWSYGYTF.

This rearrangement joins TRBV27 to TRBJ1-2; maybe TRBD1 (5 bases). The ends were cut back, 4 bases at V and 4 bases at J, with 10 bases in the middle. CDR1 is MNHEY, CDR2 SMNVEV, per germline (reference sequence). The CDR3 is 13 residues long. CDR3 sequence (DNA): TGTGCCAGCAGTTCTGGGGGATCCTATGGCTACACCTTC. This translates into CASSSGGSYGYTF.

The CDR3 sequence is CASSFTSGTNEQFF. The CDR3 DNA reads TGTGCCAGCAGTTTTACTAGCGGGACTAATGAGCAGTTCTTC. The chain joins TRBV6-5 to TRBJ2-1; 10 nucleotides match TRBD2. The CDR3 contains 14 residues. V gave up 4 bases and J gave up 7 bases; unmatched junction bases: 4. Germline CDR1 MNHEY, CDR2 SVGAGI.

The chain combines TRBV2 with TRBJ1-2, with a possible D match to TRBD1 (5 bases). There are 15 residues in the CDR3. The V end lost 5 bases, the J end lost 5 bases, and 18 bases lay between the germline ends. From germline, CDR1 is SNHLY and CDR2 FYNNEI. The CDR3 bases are TGTGCCAGCAGTCCCGACAGTTTGGGACGTTATGGCTACACCTTC. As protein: CASSPDSLGRYGYTF.

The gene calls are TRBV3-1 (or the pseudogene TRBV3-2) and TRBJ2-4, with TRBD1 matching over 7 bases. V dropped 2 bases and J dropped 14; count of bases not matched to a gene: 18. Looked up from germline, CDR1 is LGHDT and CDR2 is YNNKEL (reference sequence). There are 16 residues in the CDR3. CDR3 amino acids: CASSQSPGQSISPKYF. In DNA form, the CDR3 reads TGTGCCAGCAGCCAAAGCCCGGGACAGTCGATATCCCCAAAGTACTTC.

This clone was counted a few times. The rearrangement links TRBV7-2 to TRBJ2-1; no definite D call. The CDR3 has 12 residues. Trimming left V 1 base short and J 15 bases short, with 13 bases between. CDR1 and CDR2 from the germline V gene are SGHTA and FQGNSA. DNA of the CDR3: TGTGCCAGCAGCTTAGAAGTAGGTTTCCTGTTCTTC. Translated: CASSLEVGFLFF.

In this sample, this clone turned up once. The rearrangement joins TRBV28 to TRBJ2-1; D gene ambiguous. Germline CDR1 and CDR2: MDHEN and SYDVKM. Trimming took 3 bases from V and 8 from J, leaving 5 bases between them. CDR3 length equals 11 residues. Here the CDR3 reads CASSLKYEQFF. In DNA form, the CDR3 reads TGTGCCAGCAGTTTGAAGTATGAGCAGTTCTTC.

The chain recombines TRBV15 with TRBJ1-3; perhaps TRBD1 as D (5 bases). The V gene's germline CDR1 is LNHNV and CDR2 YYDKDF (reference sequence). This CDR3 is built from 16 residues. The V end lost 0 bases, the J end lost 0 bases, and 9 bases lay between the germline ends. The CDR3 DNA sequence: TGTGCCACCAGCAGAGACCGAGGGGCCTCTGGAAACACCATATATTTT. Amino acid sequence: CATSRDRGASGNTIYF.

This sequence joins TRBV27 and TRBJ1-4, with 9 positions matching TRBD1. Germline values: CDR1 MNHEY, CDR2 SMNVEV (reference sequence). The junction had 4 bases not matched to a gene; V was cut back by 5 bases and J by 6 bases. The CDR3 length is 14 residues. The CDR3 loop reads CASSRQGVDEKLFF. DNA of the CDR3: TGTGCCAGCAGTCGACAGGGGGTGGATGAAAAACTGTTTTTT.

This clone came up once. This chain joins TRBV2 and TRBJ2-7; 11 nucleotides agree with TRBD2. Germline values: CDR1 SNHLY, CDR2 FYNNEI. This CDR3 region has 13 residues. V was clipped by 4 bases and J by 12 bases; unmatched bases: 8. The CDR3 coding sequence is TGTGCCAGCAGTGTTAGCGGGAGGGCAAATAGGTACTTC. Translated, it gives CASSVSGRANRYF.

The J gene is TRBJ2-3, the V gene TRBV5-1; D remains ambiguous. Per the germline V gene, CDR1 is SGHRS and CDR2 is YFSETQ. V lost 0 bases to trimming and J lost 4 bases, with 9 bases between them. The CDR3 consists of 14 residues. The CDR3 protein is CASSLVGYPDTQYF. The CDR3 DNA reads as TGCGCCAGCAGCTTGGTGGGGTACCCAGATACGCAGTATTTT.

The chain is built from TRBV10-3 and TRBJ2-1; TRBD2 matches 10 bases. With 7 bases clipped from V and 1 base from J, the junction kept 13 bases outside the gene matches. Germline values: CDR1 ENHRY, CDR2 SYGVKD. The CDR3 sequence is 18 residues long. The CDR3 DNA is TGTGCCATCACAGACCCGACTAGCGGGCTTAAATCCTACAATGAGCAGTTCTTC. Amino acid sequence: CAITDPTSGLKSYNEQFF.

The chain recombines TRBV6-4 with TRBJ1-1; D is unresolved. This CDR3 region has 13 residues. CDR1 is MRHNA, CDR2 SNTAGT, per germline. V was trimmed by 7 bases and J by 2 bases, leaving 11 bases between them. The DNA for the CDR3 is TGTGCCAGCAAGAGAAATACCAACACTGAAGCTTTCTTT. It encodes CASKRNTNTEAFF.

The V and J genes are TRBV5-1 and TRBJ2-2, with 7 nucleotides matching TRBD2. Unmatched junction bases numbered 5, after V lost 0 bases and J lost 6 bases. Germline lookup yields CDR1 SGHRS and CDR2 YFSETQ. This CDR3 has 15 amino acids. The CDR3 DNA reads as TGCGCCAGCAGCTTGGCAAGGGGAGGGGCCGGGGAGCTGTTTTTT. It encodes CASSLARGGAGELFF.

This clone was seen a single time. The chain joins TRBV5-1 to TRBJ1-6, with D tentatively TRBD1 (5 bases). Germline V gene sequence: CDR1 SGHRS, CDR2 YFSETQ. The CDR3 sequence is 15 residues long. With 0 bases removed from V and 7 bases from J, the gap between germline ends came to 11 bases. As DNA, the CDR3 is TGCGCCAGCAGCTTGGATCCAGGGATGAATTCACCCCTCCACTTT. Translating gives CASSLDPGMNSPLHF.